This TCR beta chain was captured by sequencing in a study of a mutant IDH1 vaccine in newly diagnosed glioma. In the case of this clone: Its cognate antigen is unknown.

The method was immunoSEQ multiplex PCR; TCRdb's version includes in-frame clones alone and lacks a portion of them. The sample lists about 60,000 clones, roughly four fifths occurring once. Time point: week 47, end of study. Doses consisted of 300 ug of mutant IDH1 20-mer peptide each, paired with topical imiquimod. This specimen consisted of PBMCs, obtained from a glioma patient whose treatment included an IDH1 peptide vaccine. The clonotype comes from a woman in her forties or fifties with glioma.

CDR3 loop: CASSLKGGNTEAFF. CDR3 in DNA: TGTGCCAGCAGCTTAAAGGGAGGGAACACTGAAGCTTTCTTT. The rearrangement uses TRBV7-2 and TRBJ1-1; D is ambiguous. Per the germline V gene, CDR1 is SGHTA and CDR2 is FQGNSA. V lost 2 bases to trimming and J lost 1 base, with 8 bases between them. The CDR3 runs to 14 residues. Full variable domain (missing parts from reference TRBV7-2 and TRBJ1-1): GAGVSQSPSNKVTEKGKDVELRCDPISGHTALYWYRQSLGQGLEFLIYFQGNSAPDKSGLPSDRFSAERTGGSVSTLTIQRTQQEDSAVYLCASSLKGGNTEAFFGQGTRLTVV.